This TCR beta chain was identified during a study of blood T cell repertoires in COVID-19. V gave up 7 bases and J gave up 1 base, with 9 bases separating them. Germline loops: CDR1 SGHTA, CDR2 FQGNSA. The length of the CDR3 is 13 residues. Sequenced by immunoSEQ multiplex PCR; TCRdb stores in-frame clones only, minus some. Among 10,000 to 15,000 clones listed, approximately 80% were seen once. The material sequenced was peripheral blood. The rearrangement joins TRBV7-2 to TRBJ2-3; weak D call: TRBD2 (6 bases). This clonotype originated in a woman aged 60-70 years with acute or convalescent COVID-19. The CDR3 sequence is CASKWGGTDTQYF. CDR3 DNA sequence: TGTGCCAGCAAGTGGGGGGGCACAGATACGCAGTATTTT.